These T cell receptor beta chains were read from a single sample in a study of CD8 T cells in ankylosing spondylitis. TCRdb processed the 5' RACE reads anew with MiXCR; each CDR3 protein has one entry. Altogether about 200,000 distinct CDR3 sequences are present, 9.5% to 15% being singletons, with the ten largest covering 16%. Sequenced input: blood, either unsorted or a sorted T cell fraction (not recorded which). The origin of the receptors is a male donor with ankylosing spondylitis or in good health (not recorded which). Each CDR3 is given with its conserved first and last residue. Each record gives: clone size, D gene, J gene, CDR3 length, V gene, CDR3 protein, CDR3 DNA. D genes are given only for firm matches. Clone size is stated in some rows and not others, as once, few, many or a class when expanded.

>few|TRBD1|TRBJ2-7|15|TRBV7-2
CASSLLRGPLYEQYF
TGTGCCAGCAGCTTATTGAGGGGGCCATTATACGAGCAGTACTTC
>-|-|TRBJ2-1|16|TRBV4-1
CASSPSSDGSYNEQFF
TGCGCCAGCAGCCCCTCTAGCGATGGCTCCTACAATGAGCAGTTCTTC
>few|TRBD2|TRBJ2-7|15|TRBV4-2
CASSYGTSGSYEQYF
TGTGCCAGCAGCTATGGGACTAGCGGGAGTTACGAGCAGTACTTC
>few|-|TRBJ2-7|14|TRBV4-1
CASSPGKVSYEQYF
TGCGCCAGCAGCCCCGGGAAGGTCTCCTACGAGCAGTACTTC
>few|TRBD1|TRBJ2-3|17|TRBV30
CAWSSPSDRAITDTQYF
TGTGCCTGGAGTAGCCCCTCGGACAGGGCGATCACAGATACGCAGTATTTT
>-|-|TRBJ2-3|13|TRBV2
CASCGWITDTQYF
TGTGCCTCCTGCGGGTGGATCACAGATACGCAGTATTTT
>few|-|TRBJ2-5|15|TRBV11-2
CASSHTWAFRETQYF
TGTGCCAGCAGCCATACTTGGGCGTTCAGAGAGACCCAGTACTTC
>once|-|TRBJ2-3|15|TRBV3-1
CASSQDPASTDTQYF
TGTGCCAGCAGCCAAGACCCCGCTAGCACAGATACGCAGTATTTT
>few|-|TRBJ2-1|12|TRBV27
CASSGTGVKQFF
TGTGCCAGCAGCGGGACTGGGGTGAAGCAGTTCTTC
>few|-|TRBJ2-5|15|TRBV23-1
CASSQSEGSQETQYF
TGCGCCAGCAGTCAATCTGAGGGCAGCCAAGAGACCCAGTACTTC
>few|TRBD1|TRBJ2-7|14|TRBV29-1
CSFVSLGQPYEQYF
TGCAGCTTTGTATCGTTGGGACAGCCCTACGAGCAGTACTTC
>few|-|TRBJ2-5|17|TRBV7-9
CASSPSRGGGARETQYF
TGTGCCAGCAGCCCGTCGAGGGGAGGGGGCGCGAGGGAGACCCAGTACTTC
>-|TRBD1|TRBJ1-1|16|TRBV7-2
CASSQPGQGARPEAFF
TGTGCCAGCAGCCAACCGGGACAGGGGGCGCGTCCTGAAGCTTTCTTT
>-|-|TRBJ2-6|15|TRBV20-1
CSVCGRLSGANVLTF
TGCAGTGTTTGCGGACGTCTCTCTGGGGCCAACGTCCTGACTTTC
>many|TRBD2|TRBJ2-7|13|TRBV9
CASTPREGHEQYF
TGTGCCAGCACCCCTCGGGAGGGTCACGAGCAGTACTTC
>few|-|TRBJ2-3|12|TRBV29-1
CSVEPGGDTQYF
TGCAGCGTTGAGCCAGGGGGGGATACGCAGTATTTT
>-|-|TRBJ1-1|15|TRBV4-1
CASSQGGAGNTEAFF
TGCGCCAGCAGCCAAGGGGGTGCAGGGAACACTGAAGCTTTCTTT
>-|TRBD2|TRBJ2-2|16|TRBV20-1
CSARERASGSSGELFF
TGCAGTGCTAGAGAAAGGGCTAGCGGGAGTTCCGGGGAGCTGTTTTTT
>-|-|TRBJ2-7|15|TRBV4-1
CASSQARGDSYEQYF
TGCGCCAGCAGCCAAGCGAGGGGGGACTCCTACGAGCAGTACTTC
>few|-|TRBJ2-3|14|TRBV20-1
CSAREAPSTDTQYF
TGCAGTGCTAGAGAGGCTCCTAGCACAGATACGCAGTATTTT
>few|-|TRBJ1-6|14|TRBV5-1
CASSSLGGYSPLHF
TGCGCCAGCAGCTCCCTCGGGGGTTATTCACCCCTCCACTTT
>many|TRBD2|TRBJ2-7|18|TRBV6-2/TRBV6-3
CASSYQQGSLAGGGEQYF
TGTGCCAGCAGTTACCAGCAGGGGAGCCTAGCGGGAGGAGGCGAGCAGTACTTC
>few|-|TRBJ2-1|17|TRBV4-1
CASSQGGPPAHNNEQFF
TGCGCCAGCAGCCAGGGGGGGCCTCCCGCACATAACAATGAGCAGTTCTTC
>few|-|TRBJ2-1|15|TRBV15
CATSRETTNLDEQFF
TGTGCCACCAGCAGAGAGACGACTAACCTCGATGAGCAGTTCTTC
>-|-|TRBJ2-5|13|TRBV2
CASSEANVETQYF
TGTGCCAGCAGTGAAGCGAACGTGGAGACCCAGTACTTC
>few|-|TRBJ2-3|14|TRBV5-1
CASSLGRLTDTQYF
TGCGCCAGCAGCTTGGGCCGATTAACAGATACGCAGTATTTT
>-|-|TRBJ1-5|16|TRBV27
CASSLKGTPSNQPQHF
TGTGCCAGCAGTTTAAAAGGGACTCCTAGCAATCAGCCCCAGCATTTT
>few|-|TRBJ1-2|16|TRBV27
CASSLSTGDRSEGYTF
TGTGCCAGCAGTTTGTCAACGGGGGATCGGAGCGAGGGCTACACCTTC
>-|-|TRBJ1-2|15|TRBV6-1
CASSPTQERNYGYTF
TGTGCCAGCAGTCCCACACAAGAGAGGAACTATGGCTACACCTTC
>many|TRBD2|TRBJ2-1|19|TRBV5-1
CASSLVPGLAGGSYNEQFF
TGCGCCAGCAGCTTGGTACCCGGACTAGCGGGAGGGTCCTACAATGAGCAGTTCTTC
>-|TRBD1|TRBJ2-4|15|TRBV6-1
CASSPGTGTKNIQYF
TGTGCCAGCAGTCCGGGGACAGGGACCAAAAACATTCAGTACTTC
>few|-|TRBJ1-1|11|TRBV4-1
CASSQEWEAFF
TGCGCCAGCAGCCAAGAATGGGAGGCTTTCTTT
>-|TRBD2|TRBJ2-7|15|TRBV27
CASSSVPPPSSGQYF
TGTGCCAGCAGCTCAGTTCCCCCCCCTTCTAGCGGGCAGTACTTC
>-|TRBD2|TRBJ2-1|21|TRBV11-2
CASSLPQGLAGELGSYNEQFF
TGTGCCAGCAGCTTACCCCAGGGACTAGCGGGAGAATTGGGCTCCTACAATGAGCAGTTCTTC
>-|TRBD1|TRBJ2-3|16|TRBV7-2
CASSPRTGILTDTQYF
TGTGCCAGCAGCCCTAGGACAGGGATACTCACAGATACGCAGTATTTT